The 28 T cell receptor beta chains presented below share a single source sample, sequenced in a study of blood T cell repertoires in COVID-19 (dated by TCRdb to 2018 to 2020). Library preparation employed the immunoSEQ multiplex PCR assay. In TCRdb, the immuneACCESS table is reduced to in-frame sequences with V and J assigned. These tables do not hold every clone; where another copy was compared, an unresolved V gene accounts for under half, and the others remain unexplained. This sample gives approximately 40,000 clones in total; around 90% of them show up just once. Roughly 4.8% of the sample lies in the top ten. The sequenced sample consisted of peripheral blood. The receptors come from a man in his sixties with COVID-19, enrolled during active disease.

V gene TRBV5-1 combines with J gene TRBJ1-2, with TRBD1 identical over 8 bases. The CDR3 is made up of 15 amino acids. Germline CDR1 reads SGHRS; CDR2 reads YFSETQ. The V and J ends lost 4 bases and 2 bases, in that order; junction bases with no gene match: 7. CDR3 loop: CASSPDRGRNYGYTF. Here the CDR3 DNA reads TGCGCCAGCAGCCCCGACAGGGGACGAAACTATGGCTACACCTTC.

The genes are TRBV2 and TRBJ2-1; 7 bases agree with TRBD1. The V gene's germline CDR1 is SNHLY and CDR2 FYNNEI. CDR3 length: 16 amino acids. Trimming at V came to 0 bases and at J to 7 bases, leaving 9 bases not matched to a gene. This chain's CDR3 is CASSEARRTGKNEQFF. The DNA of the CDR3 is TGTGCCAGCAGTGAAGCTAGGCGGACAGGTAAAAATGAGCAGTTCTTC.

The CDR3 is CAWSVQGHYGYTF. CDR3 sequence (DNA): TGTGCCTGGAGTGTTCAGGGCCACTATGGCTACACCTTC. This chain uses TRBV30 with TRBJ1-2, with D maybe TRBD1 (5 bases). The germline gives CDR1 GTSNPN, CDR2 SVGIG (reference sequence). V was cut by 0 bases and J by 3 bases, with 8 bases left in between. CDR3 length: 13 residues.

V is TRBV5-1 and J is TRBJ1-4; 7 nucleotides align to TRBD1. The CDR3 sequence is 15 residues long. Unmatched junction bases numbered 9, after V lost 4 bases and J lost 6 bases. Germline CDR1 and CDR2: SGHRS and YFSETQ. The CDR3 sequence: CASSPTGAYYEKLFF. The CDR3 bases are TGCGCCAGCAGCCCCACAGGGGCTTATTATGAAAAACTGTTTTTT.

The chain joins TRBV28 to TRBJ2-1; weak D call: TRBD2 (6 bases). The germline V gene encodes CDR1 MDHEN and CDR2 SYDVKM. V was pared by 7 bases and J by 0 bases, with 7 bases between. This CDR3 has 13 amino acids. The CDR3 DNA reads as TGTGCCAGCATGGGGGGCTCCTACAATGAGCAGTTCTTC. Translation: CASMGGSYNEQFF.

This rearrangement joins TRBV9 to TRBJ1-3, with D unclear. The length of the CDR3 is 15 residues. Trimming cost V 5 bases and J 0 bases, with 12 bases left between them. Germline CDR1 SGDLS, CDR2 YYNGEE. CDR3 nucleotides: TGTGCCAGCAGTGAGGGTATCTCCTCTGGAAACACCATATATTTT. Amino acids: CASSEGISSGNTIYF.

This chain connects TRBV6-1 to TRBJ2-5; D possibly corresponds to TRBD2 (5 bases). The V end was cut by 1 base, the J end by 1 base, with 19 bases between. This CDR3 contains 18 residues. CDR1 MNHNS and CDR2 SASEGT come from the germline V gene. The CDR3 is CASSEVPIAGGPQETQYF. CDR3 nucleotide sequence: TGTGCCAGCAGTGAAGTGCCAATCGCAGGCGGGCCCCAAGAGACCCAGTACTTC.

The chain is built from TRBV6-5 and TRBJ1-2; 7 positions agree with TRBD1. CDR3 length: 16 residues. Germline CDR1 MNHEY, CDR2 SVGAGI. With 0 bases clipped from V and 4 bases from J, the junction kept 8 bases outside the gene matches. The CDR3 DNA is TGTGCCAGCAGTTACTCGTCACCGGGACAGTCCTATGGCTACACCTTC. Translating it yields CASSYSSPGQSYGYTF.

V usage is TRBV5-1 and J usage is TRBJ2-1; 9 bases are a match to TRBD2. With 6 bases clipped from V and 9 bases from J, the junction kept 13 bases outside the gene matches. Per germline, CDR1 SGHRS and CDR2 YFSETQ. This CDR3 spans 15 amino acids. CDR3 sequence (DNA): TGCGCCAGCACATTGACTAGCGGAAAACGCGGTGAGCAGTTCTTC. This translates into CASTLTSGKRGEQFF. The full variable domain, in which reference TRBV5-1 and TRBJ2-1 provide the parts outside the CDR3, is KAGVTQTPRYLIKTRGQQVTLSCSPISGHRSVSWYQQTPGQGLQFLFEYFSETQRNKGNFPGRFSGRQFSNSRSEMNVSTLELGDSALYLCASTLTSGKRGEQFFGPGTRLTVL.

The V and J genes are TRBV5-5 and TRBJ2-3; D may be TRBD1 (6 bases). V gave up 4 bases and J gave up 0 bases, with 15 bases separating them. This CDR3 spans 16 amino acids. Germline-derived CDR1 and CDR2 are SGHKS and YYEKEE (reference sequence). DNA of the CDR3: TGTGCCAGCAGCGTTACAGGGAAGGGGAGCACAGATACGCAGTATTTT. Its translation is CASSVTGKGSTDTQYF.

The V and J genes are TRBV5-1 and TRBJ2-5; D gene unclear. With 5 bases removed from V and 0 bases from J, the gap between germline ends came to 5 bases. There are 12 residues in the CDR3. Germline V gives CDR1 SGHRS, CDR2 YFSETQ. In DNA form, the CDR3 reads TGCGCCAGCAGTCTGTACCAAGAGACCCAGTACTTC. This translates into CASSLYQETQYF.

This chain joins TRBV10-3 and TRBJ2-3; D is possibly TRBD2 (6 bases). Trimming took 7 bases from V and 2 from J, leaving 13 bases between them. Germline V gene lookup returns CDR1 ENHRY and CDR2 SYGVKD. The CDR3 sequence is 14 residues long. In DNA form, the CDR3 reads TGTGCCATCAAGAGGGGCGGGAACACAGATACGCAGTATTTT. This sequence encodes CAIKRGGNTDTQYF.

Here the CDR3 reads CASSTRQGARNEQFF. CDR3 nucleotides: TGTGCCAGCAGCACCCGACAGGGGGCTAGGAATGAGCAGTTCTTC. The rearrangement joins TRBV11-2 to TRBJ2-1; the match to TRBD1 covers 10 bases. The CDR3 spans 15 residues. With 5 bases clipped from V and 7 bases from J, the junction kept 8 bases outside the gene matches. The germline V gene encodes CDR1 SGHAT and CDR2 FQNNGV.

A single count supports this clone. V gene TRBV9 combines with J gene TRBJ1-1; a possible D gene is TRBD1 (6 bases). The CDR3 loop spans 12 amino acids. Per the germline V gene, CDR1 is SGDLS and CDR2 is YYNGEE. Trimming removed 5 bases at V and 4 bases at J, with 9 bases between. The CDR3 DNA follows: TGTGCCAGCAGTGGGGGGGCCACTGAAGCTTTCTTT. Its translation is CASSGGATEAFF.

V is TRBV9 and J is TRBJ2-5; 8 nucleotides line up with TRBD1. The CDR3 sequence is 13 residues long. The trim removed 5 bases at V and 4 bases at J, leaving 4 bases unmatched. Germline V gene data show CDR1 as SGDLS and CDR2 as YYNGEE. CDR3 DNA: TGTGCCAGCAGTCGACAGGGGTCAGAGACCCAGTACTTC. It is translated as CASSRQGSETQYF.

The V gene is TRBV29-1, the J gene TRBJ1-4; D not certain. There are 13 residues in the CDR3. The V gene's germline CDR1 is SQVTM and CDR2 ANQGSEA. Trimming pared 4 bases from V and 2 bases from J, leaving 8 bases between. The DNA of the CDR3 is TGCAGCGTTGTTGGTGCGACTAATGAAAAACTGTTTTTT. It yields the protein CSVVGATNEKLFF.

This sequence joins TRBV4-3 and TRBJ2-2; 7 bases align to TRBD2. J gave up 5 bases and V 1 base, and 10 bases lay outside the gene matches. The CDR3 totals 17 residues. Germline V gives CDR1 LGHNA, CDR2 YSLEER. The CDR3 loop reads CASSQGLADSGTGELFF. Here the CDR3 DNA reads TGCGCCAGCAGCCAAGGACTAGCCGACTCCGGTACCGGGGAGCTGTTTTTT.

This clone was seen a few times. The J gene is TRBJ1-5, the V gene TRBV6-5; D ambiguous. V was pared by 5 bases and J by 5 bases, with 10 bases between. Germline V gene sequence: CDR1 MNHEY, CDR2 SVGAGI. The CDR3 is 13 amino acids. This CDR3 reads CASSPRGDQPQHF. DNA for the CDR3: TGTGCCAGCAGTCCGCGGGGTGATCAGCCCCAGCATTTT.

This sequence joins TRBV15 and TRBJ2-3; 7 bases line up with TRBD1. This CDR3 comprises 14 residues. The ends lost 2 bases at V and 6 bases at J; junction bases unmatched: 5. Germline V CDR1 and CDR2: LNHNV, YYDKDF (reference sequence). CDR3 DNA: TGTGCCACCAGCAGACGACAGGGCTACGATACGCAGTATTTT. Amino acid sequence: CATSRRQGYDTQYF. Filled out from reference TRBV15 and TRBJ2-3, the complete variable domain reads DAMVIQNPRYQVTQFGKPVTLSCSQTLNHNVMYWYQQKSSQAPKLLFHYYDKDFNNEADTPDNFQSRRPNTSFCFLDIRSPGLGDTAMYLCATSRRQGYDTQYFGPGTRLTVL.

This chain connects TRBV18 to TRBJ1-4, with D perhaps matching TRBD1 (6 bases). Germline V lookup: CDR1 KGHSH, CDR2 LQKENI. This CDR3 region has 15 residues. Trimming took 3 bases from V and 4 from J, leaving 12 bases between them. This CDR3 reads CASSPPDSINEKLFF. The CDR3 region has the DNA TGTGCCAGCTCACCCCCGGACAGCATTAATGAAAAACTGTTTTTT.

V is TRBV2 and J is TRBJ1-5, with D possibly being TRBD1 (6 bases). From germline, CDR1 is SNHLY and CDR2 FYNNEI. V was trimmed by 6 bases and J by 2 bases, leaving 14 bases between them. This CDR3 region has 15 residues. Here the CDR3 DNA reads TGTGCCAGCAGACAGGACAGCGGAGGCAATCAGCCCCAGCATTTT. Translation: CASRQDSGGNQPQHF.

The rearrangement links TRBV6-6 to TRBJ1-2; TRBD1 aligns across 9 bases. V gave up 6 bases and J gave up 1 base; unmatched junction bases: 3. The germline CDR1 and CDR2 sequences are MNHNY and SVGAGI (reference sequence). The length of the CDR3 is 14 residues. CDR3 coding DNA: TGTGCCAGCAGAAGGGGACAGGGTAACTATGGCTACACCTTC. This sequence encodes CASRRGQGNYGYTF.

J is TRBJ1-2 and V is TRBV28, with TRBD1 matching over 8 bases. The CDR3 has 15 amino acids. With V trimmed by 6 bases and J by 8 bases, 14 bases remained unmatched. Germline V gene data show CDR1 as MDHEN and CDR2 as SYDVKM. The DNA of the CDR3 is TGTGCCAGCAGCTCGAATGGGCGGACAGGGATCGGCTACACCTTC. This codes for CASSSNGRTGIGYTF.

The chain employs TRBV29-1 and TRBJ1-1; 7 bases are shared with TRBD1. The CDR3 is made up of 13 amino acids. The germline gives CDR1 SQVTM, CDR2 ANQGSEA. The J segment lost 5 bases and the V segment lost 3 bases, leaving 6 bases of the junction unmatched. The CDR3 coding sequence is TGCAGCGTTGAGACAGGGACGATTACTGAAGCTTTCTTT. Amino acids: CSVETGTITEAFF.

This clone was seen a handful of times. The J gene is TRBJ2-3, the V gene TRBV12-1; the table calls TRBD2, which could not be checked here. TRBV12-1 is a pseudogene. This CDR3 contains 16 residues. The CDR3 nucleotides read TGTGCCAGCAGCTCCGAACCGGGACTAGCGAGGCATACGCAGTATTTT. This gives the protein CASSSEPGLARHTQYF.

The DNA for the CDR3 is TGTGCCAGCAGAACCACAGGGGGCGCGGGGTACGAGCAGTACTTC. Its translation is CASRTTGGAGYEQYF. J is TRBJ2-7 and V is TRBV6-1; 9 bases match TRBD1. J lost 4 bases, V lost 6 bases, and 10 bases had no gene match. CDR3 length equals 15 residues. CDR1 MNHNS and CDR2 SASEGT come from the germline V gene.

The CDR3 DNA sequence: TGTGCCAGCAGGCTGATGGGGAGTGAGACCCAGTACTTC. It yields the protein CASRLMGSETQYF. The V and J genes are TRBV28 and TRBJ2-5; possible D gene TRBD2, 5 bases. The CDR3 is made up of 13 amino acids. V gave up 6 bases and J gave up 5 bases, with 13 bases separating them. From germline, CDR1 is MDHEN and CDR2 SYDVKM.

The chain uses TRBV4-2 and TRBJ2-2, with a weak D call TRBD1 (5 bases). This CDR3 region has 14 residues. V lost 3 bases to trimming and J lost 7 bases, with 12 bases between them. Per germline, CDR1 LGHNA and CDR2 YNFKEQ. The CDR3 reads CASSQGEDNGELFF. The DNA of the CDR3 is TGTGCCAGCAGCCAGGGCGAGGACAACGGGGAGCTGTTTTTT.